This TCR beta chain appears in the sequencing data of a study of persistence of HIV-infected CD4 T cells. On this clone itself: Its antigen is not identified.

This was the immunoSEQ version 4 assay in survey mode. The data were produced by immunoSEQ multiplex PCR, yet TCRdb's version contains in-frame clones alone and is incomplete. The sample has 30,000 to 45,000 clones, around 85% seen once; the top ten hold 5.4%. The stimulus was an HIV-1 Gag 15-mer peptide pool, roughly 1 ug/peptide/mL. Sorted nonresponding memory CD4+ T cells were CD40L-negative, CD69-negative, CD45RO-high. The CDR3 runs 14 residues. CDR1 is MNHEY and CDR2 is SMNVEV in the germline V gene (reference sequence). With 5 bases clipped from V and 5 bases from J, the junction kept 8 bases outside the gene matches.

This chain links TRBV27 with TRBJ2-7, with 8 bases matching TRBD1. The material sequenced was cultured CD4+ T cells from PBMCs, taken from a patient who received antiretroviral therapy. The sequence derives from an adult with HIV. The donor label of this sample is uncertain. CDR3 bases: TGTGCCAGCAGTCGCAGGGGGCTTACACACGAGCAGTACTTC. Residues: CASSRRGLTHEQYF.